This entry describes one TCR beta chain. The J segment lost 0 bases and the V segment lost 0 bases, leaving 11 bases of the junction unmatched. The germline V gene has CDR1 SGHVS and CDR2 FNYEAQ. This CDR3 comprises 20 residues. The data were obtained in a study of T cells after somatic rescue of genetic block. Only in-frame clones appear in the TCRdb table, and some are missing; sequencing was by immunoSEQ multiplex PCR. This repertoire shows roughly 15,000 clones, roughly three quarters found once; its top ten account for about 20%. The chain carries TRBV7-6 and TRBJ2-6; 7 positions agree with TRBD1. Sequencing was done on a sample of peripheral blood mononuclear cells (PBMCs). The clonotype originates from a boy aged 5-17 years. In DNA form, the CDR3 reads TGTGCCAGCAGCTTAGCCCCATCCGGGACAGCTTACTCTGGGGCCAACGTCCTGACTTTC. Translated, it gives CASSLAPSGTAYSGANVLTF.